One sample yielded the 7 T cell receptor beta chains listed below, sequenced in a study of blood T cell repertoires in COVID-19. Data came from immunoSEQ multiplex PCR; TCRdb stores just in-frame clones and leaves some out. The sample holds tens of thousands of clones, roughly 88% seen once. The sample was peripheral blood. These receptors originate from a man over 45 with active COVID-19.

This clone appeared a single time. The V gene is TRBV30, the J gene TRBJ2-1, with a weak D call TRBD2 (6 bases). CDR3 length: 13 amino acids. Looked up from germline, CDR1 is GTSNPN and CDR2 is SVGIG (reference sequence). The V end was cut by 3 bases, the J end by 8 bases, with 14 bases between. DNA of the CDR3: TGTGCCTGGAGGCTAGCGTTTCGGGATGAGCAGTTCTTC. It codes for CAWRLAFRDEQFF. Looking up the rest from reference TRBV30 and TRBJ2-1 gives the full variable domain: SQTIHQWPATLVQPVGSPLSLECTVEGTSNPNLYWYRQAAGRGLQLLFYSVGIGQISSEVPQNLSASRPQDRQFILSSKKLLLSDSGFYLCAWRLAFRDEQFFGPGTRLTVL.

V and J are TRBV4-3 and TRBJ2-7; 10 bases align to TRBD2. This CDR3 contains 15 residues. With V trimmed by 1 base and J by 3 bases, 3 bases remained unmatched. Per the germline V gene, CDR1 is LGHNA and CDR2 is YSLEER. CDR3 coding DNA: TGCGCCAGCAGCCAAGGAACTAGCGGGGTCTACGAGCAGTACTTC. Its translation: CASSQGTSGVYEQYF.

The V call is TRBV6-5, the J call TRBJ1-6; D is possibly TRBD1 (6 bases). CDR1 is MNHEY and CDR2 is SVGAGI in the germline V gene. This CDR3 has 15 residues. Deletions cut 4 bases from V and 3 bases from J, with 10 bases between. The CDR3 bases are TGTGCCAGCAGTTCCGGGACATTCTATAATTCACCCCTCCACTTT. It specifies CASSSGTFYNSPLHF.

The rearrangement joins TRBV27 to TRBJ2-2; tentative D call: TRBD2 (6 bases). CDR1 MNHEY and CDR2 SMNVEV come from the germline V gene (reference sequence). The CDR3 spans 13 residues. V was shortened by 7 bases and J by 4 bases, with 10 bases between the two germline ends. The CDR3 loop is CASTGDFTGELFF. The CDR3 DNA reads TGTGCCAGCACCGGGGACTTCACCGGGGAGCTGTTTTTT.

The V gene is TRBV5-1, the J gene TRBJ2-1; D remains unclear. This CDR3 is built from 13 residues. The germline V gene has CDR1 SGHRS and CDR2 YFSETQ. Deletions cut 4 bases from V and 4 bases from J, with 9 bases between. The CDR3 coding sequence is TGCGCCAGCAGCCCCCTCCAGTACAATGAGCAGTTCTTC. Translation gives CASSPLQYNEQFF.

V gene TRBV7-8 combines with J gene TRBJ2-7; tentatively, D is TRBD2 (5 bases). The CDR3 covers 15 residues. V was trimmed by 2 bases and J by 2 bases, leaving 13 bases between them. Germline CDR1 and CDR2: SGHVS and FQNEAQ. The CDR3 reads CASSLRGNKAYEQYV. In DNA form, the CDR3 reads TGTGCCAGCAGCTTAAGAGGGAATAAAGCCTACGAGCAGTACGTC.

The chain recombines TRBV9 with TRBJ2-1; possibly TRBD2 for D (5 bases). CDR1 is SGDLS and CDR2 is YYNGEE in the germline V gene. Trimming pared 4 bases from V and 9 bases from J, leaving 23 bases between. CDR3 length: 16 residues. Here the CDR3 DNA reads TGTGCCAGCAGCCCCCGGACTGGCGTTACCAATCGTGAGCAGTTCTTC. It yields the protein CASSPRTGVTNREQFF.